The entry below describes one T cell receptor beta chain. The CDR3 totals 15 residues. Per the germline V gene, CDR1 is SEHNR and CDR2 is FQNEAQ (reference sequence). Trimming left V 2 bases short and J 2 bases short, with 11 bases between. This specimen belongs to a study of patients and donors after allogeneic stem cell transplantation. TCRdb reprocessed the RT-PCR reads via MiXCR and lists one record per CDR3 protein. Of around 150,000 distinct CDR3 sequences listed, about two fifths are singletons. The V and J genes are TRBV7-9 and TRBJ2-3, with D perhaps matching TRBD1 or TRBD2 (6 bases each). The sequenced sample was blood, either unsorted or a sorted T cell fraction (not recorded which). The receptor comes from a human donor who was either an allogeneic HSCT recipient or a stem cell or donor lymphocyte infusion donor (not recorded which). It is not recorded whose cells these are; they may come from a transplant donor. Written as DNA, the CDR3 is TGTGCCAGCAGCTTATCGGGGGCTCACACAGATACGCAGTATTTT. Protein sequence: CASSLSGAHTDTQYF.